This T cell receptor (beta chain) was retrieved from a study of blood T cells in healthy people across ages. Findings of the study overall: Donor CMV status was unknown, possibly confounding expanded clonotype changes.

A second PCR of roughly 7 to 11 cycles used a sample-barcoded 5' primer and a J-beta primer mix. Each CDR3 protein is one row after TCRdb ran MiXCR on the 5' RACE reads. The sample contains over 750,000 distinct CDR3 sequences, roughly 25% of which appear only once. The CDR3 consists of 18 residues. The germline gives CDR1 MNHEY, CDR2 SVGEGT. J was trimmed by 2 bases and V by 4 bases; bases with no gene match: 14. This clonotype was seen only a few times. Its cognate antigen is unknown. The data were also submitted as part of a second study, on T cells of mothers and their children. That report adds: cDNA was synthesized from all extracted RNA at around 1.5 ug per reaction. Overlap ran slightly, non-significantly higher for related than unrelated mother-child pairs.

Sample: blood. This sequence was found in a boy aged 10-17 years in good health. The chain has TRBV6-2 or TRBV6-3 and TRBJ2-7; 10 nucleotides align to TRBD1. CDR3 sequence: CASSLVAETGTGAYEQYF. CDR3 sequence (DNA): TGTGCCAGCAGTTTGGTCGCCGAGACCGGGACAGGGGCCTACGAGCAGTACTTC.